The 21 T cell receptor beta chains below come from one sample, sequenced in a study of shared clonotypes between healthy human individuals (dated by TCRdb to 2020 to 2022). Library prep was done by the immunoSEQ multiplex PCR assay. Not all clones reach the TCRdb copy of this immuneACCESS table, which keeps in-frame sequences only. Checked studies attribute under half of the gap to unresolved V genes and leave the rest unexplained. This sample gives millions of clones in total; approximately 94% of them show up just once. Together, the top ten hold around 0.14% of the sample. Sequencing was performed on naive CD4+ T cells sorted from blood. The cell subset or site label, read with the paper, signifies: CD45RA+ positively selected. Receptors were obtained from a man younger than 35 in good health.

The chain couples TRBV6-1 to TRBJ1-2; D unclear. Germline V CDR1 and CDR2: MNHNS, SASEGT. V was pared by 3 bases and J by 0 bases, with 5 bases between. The CDR3 has 13 amino acids. CDR3 DNA sequence: TGTGCCAGCAGTGACGGTCCTAACTATGGCTACACCTTC. Translating it yields CASSDGPNYGYTF.

This sequence joins TRBV7-3 and TRBJ2-2, with D unresolved. CDR1 is SGHTA, CDR2 FQGTGA, per germline. Trimming pared 1 base from V and 3 bases from J, leaving 12 bases between. The CDR3 loop spans 16 amino acids. The CDR3 sequence: CASSLNSGYYTGELFF. CDR3 sequence (DNA): TGTGCCAGCAGCTTAAATTCCGGGTACTACACCGGGGAGCTGTTTTTT.

V and J are TRBV30 and TRBJ2-1, with D perhaps TRBD2 (5 bases). Germline CDR1 and CDR2: GTSNPN and SVGIG (reference sequence). The CDR3 consists of 14 residues. V dropped 0 bases and J dropped 7 bases, with 13 bases sitting between them. The CDR3 coding sequence is TGTGCCTGGAGTGTAATTCTGGAGGTGAATGAGCAGTTCTTC. This codes for CAWSVILEVNEQFF.

The chain uses TRBV27 and TRBJ1-2; D is uncertain. Between the trimmed V and J ends, which lost 6 bases and 2 bases, there was a span of 10 bases. This CDR3 spans 13 amino acids. Germline lookup yields CDR1 MNHEY and CDR2 SMNVEV (reference sequence). CDR3 in DNA: TGTGCCAGCAGCAGAGGGAAAAACTATGGCTACACCTTC. Encoded protein: CASSRGKNYGYTF.

V gene TRBV2 combines with J gene TRBJ2-1; D may be TRBD2 (5 bases). CDR3 length: 13 amino acids. In germline, CDR1 is SNHLY, CDR2 FYNNEI. V was pared by 1 base and J by 9 bases, with 10 bases between. The CDR3 loop is CASSEELAGEQFF. CDR3 nucleotides: TGTGCCAGCAGTGAAGAGCTAGCCGGTGAGCAGTTCTTC.

In this sample, this clone turned up once. Other DNA variants within this sample encode the same CDR3. The chain is built from TRBV20-1 and TRBJ1-1; D gene unclear. The germline V and J ends were trimmed by 0 bases and 6 bases, with 5 bases remaining between them. CDR1 is DFQATT and CDR2 is SNEGSKA in the germline V gene (reference sequence). The CDR3 runs to 11 residues. The CDR3: CSARDSPEAFF. CDR3 nucleotides: TGCAGTGCTAGAGATTCCCCTGAAGCTTTCTTT.

Comments on this clone: Germline is not matched at one junction end, which may reflect a read error. This sequence joins TRBV5-4 and TRBJ2-3; possibly TRBD1 for D (6 bases). Germline V gene data show CDR1 as SGHNT and CDR2 as YYREEE (reference sequence). The CDR3 is 15 residues long. CDR3: CAGSLGQKYTDTQYF. CDR3 in DNA: TGTGCCGGCAGCTTAGGACAGAAATACACAGATACGCAGTATTTT.

This rearrangement joins TRBV28 to TRBJ1-5, with TRBD1 as a possible D gene (5 bases). Germline CDR1 and CDR2: MDHEN and SYDVKM. This CDR3 has 13 residues. The ends were cut back, 5 bases at V and 11 bases at J, with 16 bases in the middle. CDR3 in amino acids: CASSEGPGVAQHF. Written as DNA, the CDR3 is TGTGCCAGCAGTGAGGGACCGGGAGTAGCCCAGCATTTT.

The chain uses TRBV5-6 and TRBJ1-4; TRBD1 might be the D (6 bases). This CDR3 comprises 15 residues. With 6 bases removed from V and 2 bases from J, the gap between germline ends came to 14 bases. Germline V gene sequence: CDR1 SGHDT, CDR2 YYEEEE. CDR3 loop: CASTTTGLTNEKLFF. The CDR3 DNA reads as TGTGCCAGCACCACCACAGGGCTGACTAATGAAAAACTGTTTTTT.

This clone was counted only a few times. The rearrangement uses TRBV5-1 and TRBJ1-5; D is possibly TRBD1 (5 bases). Looked up from germline, CDR1 is SGHRS and CDR2 is YFSETQ. V was trimmed by 0 bases and J by 5 bases, leaving 12 bases between them. The CDR3 runs to 15 residues. The CDR3 sequence is CASSLEPGTHQPQHF. In DNA, the CDR3 is TGCGCCAGCAGCTTGGAGCCAGGGACCCATCAGCCCCAGCATTTT. Looking up the rest from reference TRBV5-1 and TRBJ1-5 gives the full variable domain: KAGVTQTPRYLIKTRGQQVTLSCSPISGHRSVSWYQQTPGQGLQFLFEYFSETQRNKGNFPGRFSGRQFSNSRSEMNVSTLELGDSALYLCASSLEPGTHQPQHFGDGTRLSIL.

This chain links TRBV2 with TRBJ2-5; TRBD2 might be the D (6 bases). Germline assignment: CDR1 SNHLY and CDR2 FYNNEI. Trimming shortened V by 7 bases and J by 5 bases, and 14 bases separated the two germline ends. The CDR3 spans 13 residues. The CDR3 sequence: CASTRSSVETQYF. In DNA form, the CDR3 reads TGTGCCAGCACCCGATCTAGCGTGGAGACCCAGTACTTC.

The chain links TRBV5-1 to TRBJ2-1; 11 nucleotides line up with TRBD1. The CDR3 loop spans 15 amino acids. With V trimmed by 0 bases and J by 6 bases, 2 bases remained unmatched. Germline V lookup: CDR1 SGHRS, CDR2 YFSETQ. The CDR3 reads CASSLEGQGGNEQFF. CDR3 nucleotide sequence: TGCGCCAGCAGCTTGGAGGGACAGGGGGGCAATGAGCAGTTCTTC.

This chain uses TRBV5-1 with TRBJ2-7; 10 bases are shared with TRBD2. The germline CDR1 and CDR2 sequences are SGHRS and YFSETQ. This CDR3 has 14 residues. V gave up 3 bases and J gave up 6 bases; unmatched junction bases: 6. The CDR3 DNA is TGCGCCAGCAGCTCCGGGACTAGCGCGAGCGAGCAGTACTTC. This gives the protein CASSSGTSASEQYF.

This clone came up once. The rearrangement joins TRBV4-2 to TRBJ2-5, with D perhaps matching TRBD2 (5 bases). Germline-derived CDR1 and CDR2 are LGHNA and YNFKEQ. The CDR3 extends over 19 amino acids. V lost 0 bases and J 2 bases, leaving 22 bases between the germline ends. The CDR3 is CASSQDWGLASLVQETQYF. The CDR3 DNA reads TGTGCCAGCAGCCAAGATTGGGGTTTAGCGAGCCTAGTTCAAGAGACCCAGTACTTC.

The V gene is TRBV5-1, the J gene TRBJ2-7, with 8 bases that match TRBD2. Unmatched junction bases numbered 9, after V lost 4 bases and J lost 6 bases. The CDR3 is 14 residues long. Germline CDR1 reads SGHRS; CDR2 reads YFSETQ. The CDR3 reads CASSAEAGVGEQYF. CDR3 DNA sequence: TGCGCCAGCAGCGCTGAAGCGGGAGTCGGCGAGCAGTACTTC.

The chain is built from TRBV10-1 and TRBJ2-3, with TRBD2 as a possible D gene (5 bases). V was shortened by 9 bases and J by 2 bases, with 18 bases between the two germline ends. The germline gives CDR1 WNHNN, CDR2 SYGVQD (reference sequence). This CDR3 has 15 residues. CDR3 nucleotide sequence: TGCGCCAGGATTCGGACTTCTCCTTACACAGATACGCAGTATTTT. Its protein product is CARIRTSPYTDTQYF.

The chain's CDR3 is CASRLSGVGGRTQYF. The CDR3 DNA reads as TGTGCCAGCAGATTAAGCGGAGTGGGTGGCCGTACGCAGTATTTT. The chain employs TRBV2 and TRBJ2-3, with TRBD2 as a possible D gene (5 bases). V shed 6 bases and J shed 8 bases, with 21 bases lying between them. Germline values: CDR1 SNHLY, CDR2 FYNNEI. The length of the CDR3 is 15 residues.

V gene TRBV9 combines with J gene TRBJ2-2; D uncertain. The CDR3 extends over 15 amino acids. Trimming took off 0 bases at V and 0 bases at J, with 6 bases between the two ends. The germline gives CDR1 SGDLS, CDR2 YYNGEE. CDR3 nucleotide sequence: TGTGCCAGCAGCGTAGGGGCACCGAACACCGGGGAGCTGTTTTTT. It is translated as CASSVGAPNTGELFF.

This clone was counted once. The chain recombines TRBV30 with TRBJ2-5; D ambiguous. The J call may be wrong; the DNA end is better matched by TRBJ2-7. This CDR3 spans 11 amino acids. Germline loops: CDR1 GTSNPN, CDR2 SVGIG (reference sequence). The CDR3 here is CAWGRLGEQYF. CDR3 DNA sequence: TGTGCCTGGGGTCGGCTGGGCGAGCAGTACTTC.

The chain is built from TRBV12-5 and TRBJ2-5; D is ambiguous. Germline CDR1 and CDR2: LGHNT and FRNRAP. Between the trimmed V and J ends, which lost 7 bases and 5 bases, there was a span of 5 bases. The CDR3 length is 10 residues. CDR3 nucleotides: TGTGCTAGTGCCCAGGAGACCCAGTACTTC. Translated: CASAQETQYF.

The chain combines TRBV7-2 with TRBJ1-4, with D possibly matching TRBD1 (5 bases). Deletions cut 5 bases from V and 3 bases from J, with 16 bases between. This CDR3 has 16 residues. Germline loops: CDR1 SGHTA, CDR2 FQGNSA. The chain's CDR3 is CASSLRRGTANEKLFF. In nucleotides, the CDR3 is TGTGCCAGCAGCCTCCGTAGAGGGACTGCTAATGAAAAACTGTTTTTT.